The 27 T cell receptor beta chains listed next were all sequenced from one sample in a study of blood T cell repertoires in COVID-19. Sequenced by immunoSEQ multiplex PCR; TCRdb stores in-frame clones only, minus some. The data contain around 130,000 clones, 70% to 85% of them singletons. Sequencing input: peripheral blood. These receptors were obtained from a woman aged 45-65 years with acute or convalescent COVID-19.

The chain combines TRBV5-1 with TRBJ1-1; tentatively, D is TRBD1 (5 bases). This CDR3 contains 15 residues. Between the trimmed V and J ends, which lost 0 bases and 4 bases, there was a span of 13 bases. CDR1 SGHRS and CDR2 YFSETQ come from the germline V gene. CDR3 amino acids: CASSLDPGGSTEAFF. CDR3 coding DNA: TGCGCCAGCAGCTTGGATCCCGGGGGTAGCACTGAAGCTTTCTTT.

This clone was counted ten times or more. The V call is TRBV12-5, the J call TRBJ1-6, with 8 bases that match TRBD1. Germline loops: CDR1 LGHNT, CDR2 FRNRAP. The CDR3 totals 15 residues. The V and J ends lost 3 bases and 9 bases, in that order; junction bases with no gene match: 7. CDR3 in DNA: TGTGCTAGTGGTTTTTCGGACAGGGTGGGTTCACCCCTCCACTTT. Its protein product is CASGFSDRVGSPLHF.

For the CDR3, the DNA is TGTGCCAGCAACCCACCCCACACGAACACCGGGGAGCTGTTTTTT. Translating it yields CASNPPHTNTGELFF. The chain is built from TRBV6-5 and TRBJ2-2; D not resolved. The CDR3 covers 15 residues. Trimming took 7 bases from V and 0 from J, leaving 12 bases between them. Germline V gene sequence: CDR1 MNHEY, CDR2 SVGAGI.

This clone was seen only a few times. The V and J genes are TRBV18 and TRBJ1-1; D perhaps matches TRBD1 (5 bases). Germline assignment: CDR1 KGHSH and CDR2 LQKENI. V lost 3 bases to trimming and J lost 1 base, with 12 bases between them. This CDR3 contains 15 residues. CDR3 DNA: TGTGCCAGCTCACCGGGGGAGGGTGGGAACACTGAAGCTTTCTTT. Translation gives CASSPGEGGNTEAFF.

V is TRBV6-5 and J is TRBJ2-7, with a possible D match to TRBD2 (6 bases). The CDR3 contains 12 residues. V was trimmed by 6 bases and J by 6 bases, leaving 12 bases between them. From germline, CDR1 is MNHEY and CDR2 SVGAGI. This chain's CDR3 is CASRPSSAEQYF. The CDR3 bases are TGTGCCAGCAGACCATCTAGCGCCGAGCAGTACTTC.

This clone occurred once. The V gene is TRBV3-1 (or the pseudogene TRBV3-2), the J gene TRBJ1-1; D possibly corresponds to TRBD1 (5 bases). Deletions cut 0 bases from V and 1 base from J, with 9 bases between. The CDR3 runs to 15 residues. CDR1 and CDR2 from the germline V gene are LGHDT and YNNKEL (reference sequence). CDR3 region: CASSQEGQKNTEAFF. The CDR3 DNA follows: TGTGCCAGCAGCCAAGAGGGGCAAAAGAACACTGAAGCTTTCTTT.

This chain joins TRBV11-2 and TRBJ2-7; 15 nucleotides match TRBD2. This CDR3 spans 16 amino acids. CDR1 SGHAT and CDR2 FQNNGV come from the germline V gene. V shed 5 bases and J 3 bases; nucleotides not matched to a gene: 5. CDR3 nucleotides: TGTGCCAGCAGCGCGAGGACTAGCGGGGGGGGCTACGAGCAGTACTTC. Amino acid sequence: CASSARTSGGGYEQYF. The entire variable domain, with the rest obtained from reference TRBV11-2 and TRBJ2-7, is as follows: EAGVAQSPRYKIIEKRQSVAFWCNPISGHATLYWYQQILGQGPKLLIQFQNNGVVDDSQLPKDRFSAERLKGVDSTLKIQPAKLEDSAVYLCASSARTSGGGYEQYFGPGTRLTVT.

The CDR3 reads CASSQVAGYGYTF. The CDR3 nucleotides are TGTGCCAGCAGCCAAGTAGCGGGTTATGGCTACACCTTC. The rearrangement links TRBV14 to TRBJ1-2; D unclear. Trimming took 1 base from V and 5 from J, leaving 8 bases between them. Germline V lookup: CDR1 SGHDN, CDR2 FVKESK. CDR3 length: 13 residues.

This chain links TRBV18 with TRBJ1-2; D uncertain. CDR1 KGHSH and CDR2 LQKENI come from the germline V gene. Trimming took off 0 bases at V and 0 bases at J, with 8 bases between the two ends. The CDR3 totals 15 residues. This chain's CDR3 is CASSPPRFSNYGYTF. DNA of the CDR3: TGTGCCAGCTCACCACCCCGGTTTTCTAACTATGGCTACACCTTC.

This chain links TRBV24-1 with TRBJ2-2, with a weak D call TRBD2 (6 bases). Germline-derived CDR1 and CDR2 are KGHDR and SFDVKD. Deletions cut 6 bases from V and 2 bases from J, with 12 bases between. CDR3 size: 15 residues. The CDR3 sequence: CATSKDGTNTGELFF. DNA of the CDR3: TGTGCCACCAGTAAGGACGGGACTAACACCGGGGAGCTGTTTTTT.

V and J are TRBV2 and TRBJ2-2, with TRBD2 matching 12 bases. V lost 4 bases, J lost 7 bases, and 10 bases stayed unmatched. CDR1 SNHLY and CDR2 FYNNEI come from the germline V gene. The CDR3 extends over 17 amino acids. The CDR3 DNA is TGTGCCAGCAGTGTGACTAGCGGGGGCCTAAAGGGCGGGGAGCTGTTTTTT. This translates into CASSVTSGGLKGGELFF.

This clone was seen a single time. The chain employs TRBV28 and TRBJ1-5; D possibly corresponds to TRBD1 (6 bases). The CDR3 extends over 15 amino acids. Trimming pared 10 bases from V and 0 bases from J, leaving 16 bases between. Germline CDR1 is MDHEN and CDR2 is SYDVKM. In DNA, the CDR3 is TGTGCCACCAATGGGGTACAGGGTAGCAATCAGCCCCAGCATTTT. This translates into CATNGVQGSNQPQHF.

This clone was seen just once. CDR3: CASSAGTGYGYTF. In nucleotides, the CDR3 is TGTGCCAGCAGCGCCGGGACAGGCTATGGCTACACCTTC. The chain employs TRBV7-9 and TRBJ1-2; 8 nucleotides agree with TRBD1. V trimming: 5 bases; J trimming: 4 bases; junction bases outside the gene matches: 3. Germline CDR1 reads SEHNR; CDR2 reads FQNEAQ (reference sequence). The CDR3 contains 13 residues.

This clone was counted between two and nine times. The chain combines TRBV19 with TRBJ1-5; a weak D match, TRBD1 (6 bases). The ends were cut back, 3 bases at V and 4 bases at J, with 10 bases in the middle. Germline CDR1 is LNHDA and CDR2 is SQIVND (reference sequence). The CDR3 spans 14 residues. The CDR3 is CASSMRQVNQPQHF. The CDR3 DNA reads as TGTGCCAGTAGTATGAGACAGGTAAATCAGCCCCAGCATTTT.

In this sample, this clone turned up a few times. The V gene is TRBV4-1, the J gene TRBJ1-1; D call uncertain. Per germline, CDR1 MGHRA and CDR2 YSYEKL. The V gene lost 3 bases and the J gene lost 3 bases, with 8 bases spanning the gap. CDR3 size: 13 residues. The chain's CDR3 is CASSQVGYTEAFF. The CDR3 DNA reads as TGCGCCAGCAGCCAGGTGGGCTACACTGAAGCTTTCTTT.

In regard to this clone: Different DNA sequences within this sample yield the same CDR3. The J gene is TRBJ1-3, the V gene TRBV18; possible D gene TRBD1, 6 bases. Trimming cost V 3 bases and J 0 bases, with 15 bases left between them. CDR1 is KGHSH and CDR2 is LQKENI in the germline V gene. The CDR3 consists of 17 residues. CDR3 sequence: CASSPRQGPGSGNTIYF. CDR3 DNA sequence: TGTGCCAGCTCACCTCGGCAGGGGCCGGGCTCTGGAAACACCATATATTTT.

This clone occurred a few times. CDR3 nucleotide sequence: TGTGCCAGCAGTGAACCCCAGGGCTGGGGCTACACCTTC. It codes for CASSEPQGWGYTF. The chain is built from TRBV6-1 and TRBJ1-2; D might be TRBD1 (5 bases). The CDR3 loop spans 13 amino acids. Between the trimmed V and J ends, which lost 2 bases and 8 bases, there was a span of 12 bases. The germline CDR1 and CDR2 sequences are MNHNS and SASEGT.

The chain is built from TRBV3-1 (or the pseudogene TRBV3-2) and TRBJ1-6; TRBD1 agrees at 7 bases. This CDR3 contains 15 residues. The V gene end was trimmed by 0 bases and the J gene end by 6 bases; junction bases not matched to a gene: 2. Per germline, CDR1 LGHDT and CDR2 YNNKEL (reference sequence). CDR3 sequence (DNA): TGTGCCAGCAGCCAAGATACAGGGGTTAATTCACCCCTCCACTTT. It is translated as CASSQDTGVNSPLHF.

This sequence joins TRBV4-2 and TRBJ2-7; D is possibly TRBD1 (6 bases). With 0 bases removed from V and 4 bases from J, the gap between germline ends came to 16 bases. Germline V gives CDR1 LGHNA, CDR2 YNFKEQ. The CDR3 has 16 residues. The DNA of the CDR3 is TGTGCCAGCAGCCAAGAAGGGGGAAAGGGGGTTTACGAGCAGTACTTC. Translated: CASSQEGGKGVYEQYF.

V gene TRBV7-8 combines with J gene TRBJ2-1, with D maybe TRBD1 (7 bases). This CDR3 has 14 amino acids. V was clipped by 5 bases and J by 6 bases, with 14 bases between them. CDR1 is SGHVS, CDR2 FQNEAQ, per germline. For the CDR3, the DNA is TGTGCCAGCAGCGCGACAGGGACTCCCAATGAGCAGTTCTTC. Residues: CASSATGTPNEQFF. Variable domain in full (rest from reference TRBV7-8 and TRBJ2-1): GAGVSQSPRYKVAKRGQDVALRCDPISGHVSLFWYQQALGQGPEFLTYFQNEAQLDKSGLPSDRFFAERPEGSVSTLKIQRTQQEDSAVYLCASSATGTPNEQFFGPGTRLTVL.

The chain joins TRBV5-1 to TRBJ2-3; tentatively, D is TRBD2 (6 bases). Germline V gene data show CDR1 as SGHRS and CDR2 as YFSETQ. The CDR3 covers 14 residues. Trimming removed 6 bases from V and 2 bases from J, with 13 bases in between. As DNA, the CDR3 is TGCGCCAGCATGCCGGGACTCGTCACAGATACGCAGTATTTT. This translates into CASMPGLVTDTQYF.

The rearrangement links TRBV4-1 to TRBJ2-1; D uncertain. The V gene lost 0 bases and the J gene lost 4 bases, with 7 bases spanning the gap. CDR1 and CDR2 from the germline V gene are MGHRA and YSYEKL. This CDR3 has 14 amino acids. The CDR3 here is CASSQDRFYNEQFF. The CDR3, as DNA: TGCGCCAGCAGCCAAGACAGGTTTTACAATGAGCAGTTCTTC.

The chain joins TRBV6-1 to TRBJ1-5; D unresolved. CDR1 and CDR2 from the germline V gene are MNHNS and SASEGT. The CDR3 length is 18 residues. Between the trimmed V and J ends, which lost 1 base and 1 base, there was a span of 17 bases. Here the CDR3 reads CASSEDGRITLSNQPQHF. CDR3 nucleotide sequence: TGTGCCAGCAGTGAAGACGGCAGGATAACCCTAAGCAATCAGCCCCAGCATTTT.

This rearrangement joins TRBV19 to TRBJ2-1, with TRBD1 identical over 10 bases. J gave up 7 bases and V 5 bases, and 8 bases lay outside the gene matches. Germline CDR1 and CDR2: LNHDA and SQIVND (reference sequence). The CDR3 contains 15 residues. As DNA, the CDR3 is TGTGCCAGTAGTTATGGGGGACAGGGGAAGAATGAGCAGTTCTTC. It codes for CASSYGGQGKNEQFF.

This chain uses TRBV3-1 (or the pseudogene TRBV3-2) with TRBJ2-3, with D hard to call. CDR1 LGHDT and CDR2 YNNKEL come from the germline V gene (reference sequence). V lost 0 bases and J 5 bases, leaving 9 bases between the germline ends. The CDR3 sequence is 14 residues long. The CDR3 DNA is TGTGCCAGCAGCCAAGAAATAGCTGGAGATACGCAGTATTTT. Residues: CASSQEIAGDTQYF.

This clone came up a few times. The chain uses TRBV27 and TRBJ1-2; D not certain. Per the germline V gene, CDR1 is MNHEY and CDR2 is SMNVEV (reference sequence). Between the trimmed V and J ends, which lost 6 bases and 8 bases, there was a span of 19 bases. This CDR3 has 14 amino acids. The CDR3 is CASRVGSSLGGYTF. The CDR3 DNA is TGTGCCAGCAGAGTCGGGTCTTCCCTTGGAGGCTACACCTTC.

The rearrangement links TRBV27 to TRBJ2-1; D is ambiguous. CDR1 is MNHEY and CDR2 is SMNVEV in the germline V gene (reference sequence). The CDR3 is 16 residues long. V was shortened by 2 bases and J by 0 bases, with 11 bases between the two germline ends. The CDR3, as DNA: TGTGCCAGCAGTTTAGAGTCGTGGAGCTCCTACAATGAGCAGTTCTTC. Protein: CASSLESWSSYNEQFF.